This T cell receptor beta chain originates from a study of cytomegalovirus exposure and HLA in healthy donors (TCRdb year 2017). Some background on the complete study: In an earlier analysis of under 750 of the donors, 276 Gb of sequence data and 117 million unique TCR beta sequences from 180 million or so T cells were reported. Roughly 300 gigabases of sequencing data and 70 million to 100 million unique TCR sequences were included in an early release covering roughly 600 HLA-typed donors. Of the 398 genotyped donors, approximately 82% fell in the genetic ancestry cluster associated with self-reported Caucasian donors. The study aimed to test whether signatures of past pathogen exposure could be identified by cataloging public T cell receptors. The study profiled the T cell repertoires of under 700 subjects by immunosequencing and related them to cytomegalovirus serostatus. Along with the approximately 700-subject first cohort, a separate validation cohort of around 120 different subjects was used. To predict cytomegalovirus infection status, the study combined high-throughput TCR immunosequencing, statistical association of individual TCRs with disease status, and machine learning. A later analysis re-examined previously published TCR beta repertoires from about 700 donors and added high-resolution HLA genotyping to investigate patterns of TCR occurrence. Rather than drawing on any new phenotypic data, the later analysis identified candidate immune exposures from TCR beta sequences and the way those sequences occurred across donors. To decide whether each TCR beta V gene segment behaved as functional or pseudogenic, an earlier analysis of some 600 of the donors relied on high-throughput TCR beta sequencing. Donor age, sex, ethnicity and CMV serostatus were compiled alongside the repertoire data. Genome-wide SNP genotypes for about 65% of the 666 donors were used in a later genetic analysis, which treated that subset as a discovery cohort. Every repertoire in the discovery cohort had been generated on one and the same sequencing platform. HLA typing covered class I and class II loci at four-digit resolution. The number of donors typed differed by locus, with roughly 629-640 for A, B, C, DRB1 and DQB1, approximately 500 for DQA1, 600 to 610 for DPA1, and approximately 470 for DPB1. Roughly 5 DR-DQ haplotypes were handled as single units for association and clustering, since linkage in the cohort was strong. Across about 380 genotyped donors of the cohort, an average of roughly 250,000 unique TCR beta nucleotide sequences per donor were sequenced, and approximately 17% of those sequences were non-productive.

A note on this clone: Its antigen specificity is not known. No base quality values were provided; no much bigger clone lies one nucleotide off.

Results the study describes overall, beyond this receptor: In vitro tests confirmed that a few of the cytomegalovirus-associated TCR beta chains recognize cytomegalovirus antigens. For the cohort, immune exposure information was limited to CMV serostatus. Because some donors lacked HLA typing at each locus, the association tests relied only on the typed subset. In this cohort, only TCR beta chains were sequenced, and detectable features were limited by the absence of alpha or paired-chain data. In the study, about 150 TCR beta chains were listed as associated with cytomegalovirus. In a later analysis, the rate of TCR association differed among HLA loci, with DRB1 alleles having the most associated TCRs and HLA-C alleles having the fewest. A cluster of highly shared sequence variants was judged likely to be a technical artifact of the sequencing pipeline. Some IMGT-functional V segments, including TRBV6-2 and TRBV6-3, could not be told apart with the 87-base-pair reads, so those segments were excluded. Across donors, most TCR sequences were observed very rarely, whereas some public TCRs were present in many individuals. Most CMV-associated TCR beta chains appeared to be HLA-restricted in a later analysis, and the HLA associations seemed to be driven largely by CMV exposure. In both the original and validation cohorts, the classifier was reported to diagnose cytomegalovirus status with high specificity and sensitivity. The earlier analysis of nearly 600 of the donors excluded around 17 rarely observed V segments, including chromosome 9 orphons, because counts were too low. The authors suggested that the approach could potentially be extended to other disease states and immunological phenotypes. In a later analysis, about 16,000 TCR beta sequences were associated with specific HLA alleles at a false discovery rate of 0.05. Linkage disequilibrium might explain the correlated functional status among segregating V segments, but an unknown experimental factor could not be ruled out. The presence/absence analyses assumed that sequencing depth was roughly uniform across donors, and that assumption may not be true. A later analysis found that HLA-associated TCR beta chains were more clonally expanded and had lower generation probabilities than equally common non-associated chains. A further reported finding was that TCR beta sequences accurately predicted the HLA-A and HLA-B alleles for most subjects in the first cohort. Assigning TCR associations to individual alleles was difficult when HLA alleles, especially DR and DQ, strongly co-occurred. In a later genetic analysis, a missense DCLRE1C variant was associated with V-gene and J-gene trimming of TCR beta chains, and the association was replicated in an independent cohort. According to a later genetic analysis, donors in an Asian-associated ancestry cluster had fewer N-insertions in productive TCRs than the approximately 700-donor mean. In an earlier analysis of 500 to 650 of the donors, most TCR beta V segments appeared in productive rearrangements about 90% or about 30% of the time, broadly matching IMGT annotations. A later analysis reported that several top co-occurrence clusters appeared linked to parvovirus B19, influenza, CMV and Epstein-Barr virus.

The cohort was made up of several hundred healthy bone marrow donors. At the time of sampling, every cohort member was nominally healthy, though immune exposures that went unrecorded were likely present. The donor tested CMV seronegative and was one of the 352 seronegative cohort members. Each donor provided a peripheral blood sample, and peripheral blood mononuclear cells were used for TCR beta sequencing. Genomic DNA was extracted from the blood cell samples with the Qiagen DNeasy Blood Extraction Kit. Trimming removed 7 bases from V and 7 bases from J, leaving 21 bases between the germline ends. CDR1 and CDR2 were assigned from the germline V gene as SGHRS and YFSETQ. The CDR3 measures 15 amino acids from cysteine to phenylalanine. Only CDR3 DNA is held: 45 bases, read in frame from base 1. The library relied on the immunoSEQ multiplex PCR assay. The multiplex PCR relied on a mix of 60 forward primers for TCR Vbeta segments and 13 reverse primers for TCR Jbeta segments. Amplification of the CDR3 region of rearranged TCR beta genes was performed with a multiplex PCR assay on genomic DNA. Amplified TCR beta libraries were sequenced as 87-base-pair reads on the Illumina HiSeq System. In the original analysis: Across the 670 or so repertoires, a later analysis counted approximately 83 million unique TCR beta chains, 8.5 million to 12 million of which were shared by at least two donors. A nearest-neighbor algorithm error-corrected the raw reads and collapsed the reads into unique sequences, merging closely related sequences to remove PCR and sequencing errors. V, D and J gene segments were assigned by aligning CDR3 sequences to IMGT reference sequences. Each retained sequence needed at least a six-nucleotide match to both a V gene segment and a J gene segment. A rearrangement counted as productive if the CDR3 had no stop codons and remained in frame with V and J, and every other rearrangement counted as non-productive. Following IMGT convention, CDR3 was defined as the stretch from the second conserved V-encoded cysteine up to the conserved J-encoded phenylalanine. The earlier analysis of a few hundred of the donors excluded any sequence lacking an unambiguous match to a single V gene segment. In an earlier analysis of some 590 of the donors, V segments were called functional above 56.7% productive rearrangements and were called segregating when the between-donor standard deviation exceeded 5%. A statistical classification framework was built for diagnosing cytomegalovirus status from the catalog of TCR beta chain sequences. In a later analysis, V and J genes were assigned by comparing TCR nucleotide sequences against IMGT/GENE-DB human TR gene sequences. In a later analysis, CDR3 sequences and most-parsimonious VDJ recombination scenarios were assigned using the TCRdist pipeline. In a later analysis, every TCR beta chain was defined by the combination of its CDR3 amino acid sequence and its V-gene family, and reads without a unique V-gene family were dropped. As a way to deal with suspected cross-contamination and a sequencing artifact, a later analysis dropped approximately 590 nucleotide sequences that were highly shared and had low generation probability. In a later analysis, a clonal expansion index for each public chain was calculated from normalized within-repertoire ranks of inferred template counts. Generation probabilities in a later analysis came from a VDJ recombination model fitted to out-of-frame rearrangements, and those results were checked against IGoR. In a later analysis, TCR-TCR, TCR-HLA and TCR-CMV co-occurrence was scored with hypergeometric tests, and a repertoire-size bias correction was applied to TCR pairs. A later analysis estimated false discovery rates by permuting HLA or CMV assignments 20 times. In a later analysis, co-occurring TCRs were grouped with DBSCAN, and TCRdist sequence similarity was added when clustering was performed within HLA-allele-positive subsets. Repertoires with fewer than 30,000 or more than 120,000 public chains were left out of co-occurrence clustering, as were five repertoires with anomalous nucleotide sharing. The clones in this table, taken by TCRdb from immuneACCESS, are in-frame only. Not every clone is retained; where verified, under half of the shortfall comes from an unresolved V gene, and the cause of the rest is unknown. The V and J calls and clone size were taken over from that table, and D and trimming were inferred from the DNA. For this sample there are over 150,000 clones; about four fifths appear just once. 13% of the sample is held by the ten biggest clonotypes.

The receptor was derived from a woman aged 50 to 60 in good health and CMV-seronegative. This sequence uses TRBV5-1 and TRBJ2-1; the D segment could be TRBD2, given 6 matching bases. The specimen was PBMCs. The DNA reads as follows: TGCGCCAGCCAAGGGGCGGGACCCCCAGTAAATGAGCAGTTCTTC. Translated, this is CASQGAGPPVNEQFF. When the CDR3 is completed using the reference TRBV5-1 and TRBJ2-1 genes on either side, the full variable domain is KAGVTQTPRYLIKTRGQQVTLSCSPISGHRSVSWYQQTPGQGLQFLFEYFSETQRNKGNFPGRFSGRQFSNSRSEMNVSTLELGDSALYLCASQGAGPPVNEQFFGPGTRLTVL.